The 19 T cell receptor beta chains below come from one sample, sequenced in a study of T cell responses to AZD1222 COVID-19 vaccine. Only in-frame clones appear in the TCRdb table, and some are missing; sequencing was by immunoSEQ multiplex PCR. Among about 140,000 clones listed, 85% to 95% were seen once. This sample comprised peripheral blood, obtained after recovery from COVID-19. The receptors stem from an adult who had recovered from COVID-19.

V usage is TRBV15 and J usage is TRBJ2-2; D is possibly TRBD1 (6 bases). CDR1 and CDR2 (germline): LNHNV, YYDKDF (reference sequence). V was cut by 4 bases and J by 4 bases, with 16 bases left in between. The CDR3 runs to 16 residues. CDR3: CATSNSLQGRTGELFF. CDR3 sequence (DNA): TGTGCCACCAGCAATAGTTTACAGGGCCGCACCGGGGAGCTGTTTTTT.

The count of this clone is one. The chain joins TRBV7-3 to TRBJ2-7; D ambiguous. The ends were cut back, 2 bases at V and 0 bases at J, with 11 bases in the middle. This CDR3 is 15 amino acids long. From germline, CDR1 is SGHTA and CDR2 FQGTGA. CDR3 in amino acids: CASSLGQSSSYEQYF. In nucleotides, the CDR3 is TGTGCCAGCAGCTTAGGGCAGTCGAGCTCCTACGAGCAGTACTTC.

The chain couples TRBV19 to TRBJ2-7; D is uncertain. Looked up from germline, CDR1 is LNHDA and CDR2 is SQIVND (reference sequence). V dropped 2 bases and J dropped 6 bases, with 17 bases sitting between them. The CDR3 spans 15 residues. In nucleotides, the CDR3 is TGTGCCAGTAGTATAAAAAGGGCCCAGGCCTCCGAGCAGTACTTC. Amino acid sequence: CASSIKRAQASEQYF.

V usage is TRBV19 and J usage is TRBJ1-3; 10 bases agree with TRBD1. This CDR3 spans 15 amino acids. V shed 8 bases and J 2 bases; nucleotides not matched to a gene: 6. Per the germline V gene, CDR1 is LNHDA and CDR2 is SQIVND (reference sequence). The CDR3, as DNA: TGTGCCAGTTGGGACAGGGGTATGCCTGGAAACACCATATATTTT. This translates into CASWDRGMPGNTIYF.

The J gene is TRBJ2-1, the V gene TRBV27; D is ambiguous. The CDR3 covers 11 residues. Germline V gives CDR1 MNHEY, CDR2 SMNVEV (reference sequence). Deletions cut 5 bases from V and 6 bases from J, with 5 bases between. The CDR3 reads CASSKGNEQFF. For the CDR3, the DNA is TGTGCCAGCAGTAAAGGCAATGAGCAGTTCTTC.

The CDR3 DNA is TGTGCCAGCAGTTTCTACGGACAGAGGGGATACAATGAGCAGTTCTTC. As protein: CASSFYGQRGYNEQFF. The rearrangement joins TRBV28 to TRBJ2-1; possibly TRBD1 for D (6 bases). CDR1 MDHEN and CDR2 SYDVKM come from the germline V gene. Trimming took 3 bases from V and 4 from J, leaving 16 bases between them. CDR3 length: 16 residues.

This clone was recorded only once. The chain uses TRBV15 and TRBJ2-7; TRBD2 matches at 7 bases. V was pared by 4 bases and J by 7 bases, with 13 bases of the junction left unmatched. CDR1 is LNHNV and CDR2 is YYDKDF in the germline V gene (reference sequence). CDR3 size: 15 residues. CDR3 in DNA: TGTGCCACCAGCAAATCCGGGACTACTTCCTCGGAGCAGTACTTC. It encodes CATSKSGTTSSEQYF.

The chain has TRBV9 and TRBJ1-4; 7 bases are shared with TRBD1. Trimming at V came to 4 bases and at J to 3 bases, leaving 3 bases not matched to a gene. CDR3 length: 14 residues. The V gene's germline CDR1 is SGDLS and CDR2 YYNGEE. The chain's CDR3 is CASSTRGANEKLFF. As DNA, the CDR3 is TGTGCCAGCAGCACCAGGGGGGCTAATGAAAAACTGTTTTTT.

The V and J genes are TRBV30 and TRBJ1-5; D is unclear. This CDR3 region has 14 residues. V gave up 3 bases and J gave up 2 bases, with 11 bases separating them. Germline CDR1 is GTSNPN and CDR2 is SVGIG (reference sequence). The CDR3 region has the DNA TGTGCCTGGAGCAGTACAGCGGGCAATCAGCCCCAGCATTTT. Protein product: CAWSSTAGNQPQHF.

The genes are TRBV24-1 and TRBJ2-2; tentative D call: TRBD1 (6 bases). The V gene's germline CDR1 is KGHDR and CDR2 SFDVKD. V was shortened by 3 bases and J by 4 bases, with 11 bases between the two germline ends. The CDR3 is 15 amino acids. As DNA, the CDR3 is TGTGCCACCAGTGATCCTTCAGGGGTCACCGGGGAGCTGTTTTTT. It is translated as CATSDPSGVTGELFF.

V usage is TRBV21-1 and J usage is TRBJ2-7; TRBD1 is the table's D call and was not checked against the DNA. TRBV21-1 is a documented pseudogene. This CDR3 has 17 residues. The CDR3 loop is CASSLQTGTGCAYEQYF. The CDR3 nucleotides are TGTGCCAGCAGCCTCCAAACCGGGACAGGGTGCGCCTACGAGCAGTACTTC.

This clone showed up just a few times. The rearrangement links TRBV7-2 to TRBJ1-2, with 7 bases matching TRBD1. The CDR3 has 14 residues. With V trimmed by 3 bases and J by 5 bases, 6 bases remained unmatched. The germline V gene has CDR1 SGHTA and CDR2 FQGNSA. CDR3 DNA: TGTGCCAGCAGCTTCGAGACAGGGAGGTATGGCTACACCTTC. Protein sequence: CASSFETGRYGYTF.

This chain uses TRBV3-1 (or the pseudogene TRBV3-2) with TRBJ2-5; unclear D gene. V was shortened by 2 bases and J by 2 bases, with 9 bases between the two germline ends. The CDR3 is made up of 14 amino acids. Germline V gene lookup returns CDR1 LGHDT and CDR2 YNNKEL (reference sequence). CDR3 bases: TGTGCCAGCAGCCAAAACTACAAACAAGAGACCCAGTACTTC. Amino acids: CASSQNYKQETQYF.

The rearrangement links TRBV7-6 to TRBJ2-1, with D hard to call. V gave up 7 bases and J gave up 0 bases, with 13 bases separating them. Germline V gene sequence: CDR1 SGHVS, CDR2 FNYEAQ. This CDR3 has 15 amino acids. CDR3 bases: TGTGCCAGCACCGAAACTACCTACTCCTACAATGAGCAGTTCTTC. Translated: CASTETTYSYNEQFF.

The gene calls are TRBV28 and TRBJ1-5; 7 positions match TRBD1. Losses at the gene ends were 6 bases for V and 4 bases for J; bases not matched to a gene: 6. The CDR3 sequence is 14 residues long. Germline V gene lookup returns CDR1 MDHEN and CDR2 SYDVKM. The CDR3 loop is CASSLGTVNQPQHF. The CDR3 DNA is TGTGCCAGCAGCCTAGGGACAGTAAATCAGCCCCAGCATTTT. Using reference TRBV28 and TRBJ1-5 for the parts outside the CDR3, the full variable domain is DVKVTQSSRYLVKRTGEKVFLECVQDMDHENMFWYRQDPGLGLRLIYFSYDVKMKEKGDIPEGYSVSREKKERFSLILESASTNQTSMYLCASSLGTVNQPQHFGDGTRLSIL.

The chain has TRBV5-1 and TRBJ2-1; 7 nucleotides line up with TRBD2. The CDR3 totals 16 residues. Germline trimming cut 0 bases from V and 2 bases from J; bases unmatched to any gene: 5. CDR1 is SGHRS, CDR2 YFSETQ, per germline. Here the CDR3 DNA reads TGCGCCAGCAGCTTGGATCCTAGCGGTCCCTACAATGAGCAGTTCTTC. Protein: CASSLDPSGPYNEQFF.

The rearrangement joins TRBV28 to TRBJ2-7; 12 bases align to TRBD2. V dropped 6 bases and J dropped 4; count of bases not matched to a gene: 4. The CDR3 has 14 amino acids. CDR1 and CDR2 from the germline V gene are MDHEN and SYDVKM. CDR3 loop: CASRPGTSGYEQYF. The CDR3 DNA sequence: TGTGCCAGCAGACCCGGGACTAGCGGGTACGAGCAGTACTTC.

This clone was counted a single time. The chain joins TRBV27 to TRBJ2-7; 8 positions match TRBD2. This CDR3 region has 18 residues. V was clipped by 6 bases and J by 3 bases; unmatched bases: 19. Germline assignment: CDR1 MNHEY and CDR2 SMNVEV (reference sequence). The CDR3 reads CASSPGVTRGGDIYEQYF. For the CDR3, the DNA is TGTGCCAGCAGCCCCGGGGTCACACGGGGGGGGGATATCTACGAGCAGTACTTC.

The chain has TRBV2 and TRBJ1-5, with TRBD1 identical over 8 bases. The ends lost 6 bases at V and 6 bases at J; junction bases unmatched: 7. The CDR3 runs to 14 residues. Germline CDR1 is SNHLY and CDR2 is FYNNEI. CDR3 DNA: TGTGCCAGCAGACAGGGGGTAGTGGGTCAGCCCCAGCATTTT. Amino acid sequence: CASRQGVVGQPQHF.